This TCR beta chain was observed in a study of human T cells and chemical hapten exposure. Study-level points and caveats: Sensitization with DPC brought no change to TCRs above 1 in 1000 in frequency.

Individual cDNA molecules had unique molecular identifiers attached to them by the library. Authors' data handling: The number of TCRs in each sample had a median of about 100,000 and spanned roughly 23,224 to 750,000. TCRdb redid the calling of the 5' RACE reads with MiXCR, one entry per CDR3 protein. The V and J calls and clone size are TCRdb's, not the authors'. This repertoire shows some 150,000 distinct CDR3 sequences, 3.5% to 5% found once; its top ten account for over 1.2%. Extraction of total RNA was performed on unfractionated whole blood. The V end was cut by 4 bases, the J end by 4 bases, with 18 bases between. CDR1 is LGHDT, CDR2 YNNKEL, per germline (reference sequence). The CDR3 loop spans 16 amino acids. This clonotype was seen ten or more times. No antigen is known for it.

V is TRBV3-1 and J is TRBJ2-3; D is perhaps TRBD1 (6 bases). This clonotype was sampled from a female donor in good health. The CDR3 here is CASSLRRTETADTQYF. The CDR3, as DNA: TGTGCCAGCAGCCTTCGCCGGACAGAAACGGCAGATACGCAGTATTTT.